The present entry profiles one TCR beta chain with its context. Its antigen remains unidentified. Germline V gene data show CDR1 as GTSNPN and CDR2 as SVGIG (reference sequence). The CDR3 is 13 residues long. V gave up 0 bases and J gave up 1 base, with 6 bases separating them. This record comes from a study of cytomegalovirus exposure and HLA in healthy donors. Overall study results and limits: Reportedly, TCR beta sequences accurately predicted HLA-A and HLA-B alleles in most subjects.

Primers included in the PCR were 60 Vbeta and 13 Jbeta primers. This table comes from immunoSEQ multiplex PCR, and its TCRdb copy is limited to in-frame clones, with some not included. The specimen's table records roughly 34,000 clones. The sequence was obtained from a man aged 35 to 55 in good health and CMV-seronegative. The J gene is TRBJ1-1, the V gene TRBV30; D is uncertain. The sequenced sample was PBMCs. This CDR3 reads CAWSVPRNTEAFF. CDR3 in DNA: TGTGCCTGGAGTGTACCTAGGAACACTGAAGCTTTCTTT.